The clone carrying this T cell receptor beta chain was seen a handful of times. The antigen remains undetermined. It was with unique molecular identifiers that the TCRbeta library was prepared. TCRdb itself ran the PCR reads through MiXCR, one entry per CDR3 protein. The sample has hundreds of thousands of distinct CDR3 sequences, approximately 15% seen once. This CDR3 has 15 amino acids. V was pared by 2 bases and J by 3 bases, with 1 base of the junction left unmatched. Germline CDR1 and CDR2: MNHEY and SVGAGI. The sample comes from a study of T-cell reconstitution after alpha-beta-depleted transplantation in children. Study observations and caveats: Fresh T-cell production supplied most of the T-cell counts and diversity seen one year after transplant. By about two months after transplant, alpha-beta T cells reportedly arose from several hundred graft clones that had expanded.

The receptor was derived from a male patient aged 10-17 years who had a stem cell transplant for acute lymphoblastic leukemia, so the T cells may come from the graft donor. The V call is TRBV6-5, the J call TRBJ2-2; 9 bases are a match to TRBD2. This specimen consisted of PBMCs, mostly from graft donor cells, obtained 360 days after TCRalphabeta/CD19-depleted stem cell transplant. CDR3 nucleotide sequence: TGTGCCAGCAGTTACCGACTAGCGGACACCGGGGAGCTGTTTTTT. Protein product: CASSYRLADTGELFF.